This is a list of T cell receptor beta chains from one sample in a study of Ad26.COV2.S vaccination and SARS-CoV-2 variants. Sequencing was performed with immunoSEQ multiplex PCR; in TCRdb, only in-frame clones are kept and a portion is missing. The sample lists hundreds of thousands of clones, 90% occurring once. Sequences were derived from peripheral blood, sampled in a trial of Ad26.COV2.S vaccine versus placebo. The receptors originated from a person between 18 and 65 years old who received the Ad26.COV2.S COVID-19 vaccine or a placebo. Both conserved end residues are part of each CDR3. The order of the fields is clone size, V gene, J gene, D gene, CDR3 DNA, CDR3 protein. A D gene is named only where the DNA matches it firmly. Not every row has a clone size; where given, it reads once, few, many or a size class.

NA	TRBV6-5	TRBJ2-7	TRBD1	TGTGCCAGCACGGACAGGGCCTACGAGCAGTACTTC	CASTDRAYEQYF
NA	TRBV6-5	TRBJ2-3	NA	TGTGCCAGCAGTTTTAAGAGCACAGATACGCAGTATTTT	CASSFKSTDTQYF
NA	TRBV29-1	TRBJ2-7	TRBD1	TGCAGCGCTATGGGACAGGGATCCTACGAGCAGTACTTC	CSAMGQGSYEQYF
NA	TRBV19	TRBJ2-4	NA	TGTGCCAGTACCCCTGCGATAGCCAAAAACATTCAGTACTTC	CASTPAIAKNIQYF
NA	TRBV3-1/TRBV3-2	TRBJ2-2	TRBD1	TGTGCCAGCAGCCAAGATATTGGTCAGGGGGCGTATGACACCGGGGAGCTGTTTTTT	CASSQDIGQGAYDTGELFF
NA	TRBV7-9	TRBJ2-1	TRBD2	TGTGCCAGCAGGGGTGGACTAGCCAGGGACAAATGGGAGCAGTTCTTC	CASRGGLARDKWEQFF
NA	TRBV29-1	TRBJ1-2	NA	TGCAGCGGACTGGCTGGCGGCGGGGTCTATGGCTACACCTTC	CSGLAGGGVYGYTF
once	TRBV5-6	TRBJ2-1	TRBD2	TGTGCCAGCAGCGCTAGCGGGATGGGCTCCTACAATGAGCAGTTCTTC	CASSASGMGSYNEQFF
NA	TRBV7-7	TRBJ2-2	NA	TGTGCTAGCAGCTTACTACAGGGCACCGGGGAGCTGTTTTTT	CASSLLQGTGELFF
NA	TRBV9	TRBJ2-3	TRBD2	TGTGCCAGCAGCGTAGGACGCTCCCGGACTAGAGACTTAACAGATACGCAGTATTTT	CASSVGRSRTRDLTDTQYF
NA	TRBV5-1	TRBJ2-7	TRBD1	TGCGCCAGCAGCTCGACAGGGGGGAGCTCCTACGAGCAGTACTTC	CASSSTGGSSYEQYF
NA	TRBV5-4	TRBJ2-1	NA	TGTGCCAGCAGCTTGGTTCAGGGGACCTTCTTCTACAATGAGCAGTTCTTC	CASSLVQGTFFYNEQFF
NA	TRBV7-2	TRBJ2-7	TRBD2	TGTGCCAGCAGCTTACTTCGTAGGGCTAGCGGGAGGCTCGGGAACGAGCAGTACTTC	CASSLLRRASGRLGNEQYF
NA	TRBV20-1	TRBJ2-1	TRBD2	TGCAGTGCCAGTCGACTAGCGGGCTATCACAATGAGCAGTTCTTC	CSASRLAGYHNEQFF
NA	TRBV21-1	TRBJ2-1	NA	TGTGCCAGCAGCAACGGGACTAGCGGGAGGAGCTCCTACAATGAGCAGTTCTTC	CASSNGTSGRSSYNEQFF
NA	TRBV7-2	TRBJ2-1	TRBD2	TGTGCCAGCAGCCCACCGGGACTAGCCGACTACAATGAGCAGTTCTTC	CASSPPGLADYNEQFF
once	TRBV2	TRBJ2-5	TRBD2	TGTGCCAGCAGACCTGGGACTAGCGAGACCCAGTACTTC	CASRPGTSETQYF
NA	TRBV2	TRBJ2-7	TRBD1	TGTGCCAGCAATGGGCGCGGACAGGGCTACGAGCAGTACTTC	CASNGRGQGYEQYF
NA	TRBV29-1	TRBJ1-6	NA	TGCAGCGTCGCTGAGGAGGGGGGGCCACCCCTCCACTTT	CSVAEEGGPPLHF
NA	TRBV6-5	TRBJ2-5	TRBD1	TGTGCCAGCAGTTACTCCGGGACAGAAGAGACCCAGTACTTC	CASSYSGTEETQYF
NA	TRBV27	TRBJ1-4	NA	TGTGCCAGCAGTGGAAACTACAGGGCCTCTAATGAAAAACTGTTTTTT	CASSGNYRASNEKLFF
NA	TRBV19	TRBJ2-1	TRBD1	TGTGCCAGTAGTATGGATGGGACAGGGGGAGCGGGTGAGCAGTTCTTC	CASSMDGTGGAGEQFF
NA	TRBV11-3	TRBJ1-3	NA	TGTGCCAGCAGCCTGTGGGCTGGAAACACCATATATTTT	CASSLWAGNTIYF
NA	TRBV28	TRBJ1-5	NA	TGTGCCAGCAGGTTAGACGGGACACTCAATCAGCCCCAGCATTTT	CASRLDGTLNQPQHF
NA	TRBV6-1	TRBJ2-1	NA	TGTGCCAGCAGTGAATTCAATGAGCAGTTCTTC	CASSEFNEQFF
once	TRBV29-1	TRBJ2-7	NA	TGCAGCGTTGAACGAGACTACGAGCAGTACTTC	CSVERDYEQYF
NA	TRBV10-2	TRBJ2-7	NA	TGCGCCAGCGGGTCCCCCCCCACCCAGAGGTACGAGCAGTACTTC	CASGSPPTQRYEQYF
NA	TRBV10-3	TRBJ2-1	NA	TGTGCCATCAATCGCGCCAATGAGCAGTTCTTC	CAINRANEQFF
NA	TRBV19	TRBJ1-1	NA	TGTGCCAGTACCTTGCCGGGGACACCAGCTTTCTTT	CASTLPGTPAFF